Sequencing of this T cell receptor beta chain was carried out in a study of CD8+ T cells in alopecia areata. Study-wide context: The drug, oral tofacitinib, was given to treated patients at 5 to 10 mg twice daily. The study's findings and limits: Numerous clones, expanded in lesions, remained in scalp and blood during tofacitinib. Clarity of TCR sharing across patients fell short of that in mice, possibly HLA-related. Relative to normal scalp, lesional scalp, especially alopecia totalis/universalis, showed higher clonality.

About this clone: Its specificity is unknown.

Specified treatment: oral pan-JAK inhibitor, 5-10 mg twice daily. Reverse transcribed after extraction, RNA yielded cDNA as the sequencing template. TCRdb's table, derived via immunoSEQ multiplex PCR, lists solely in-frame clones and lacks some. Here the sample spans roughly 100,000 clones, 65% to 90% being singletons. The clonotype originates from a human donor with alopecia areata. The sequences come from CD8+ T cells sorted from blood, collected around week 31, from a patient treated with tofacitinib.

Here the CDR3 DNA reads TGTGCCAGCAGCAGGGGACAGGCCCAAGAGACCCAGTACTTC. Its translation is CASSRGQAQETQYF. V gene TRBV7-9 combines with J gene TRBJ2-5; 8 nucleotides agree with TRBD1. Germline V gene data show CDR1 as SEHNR and CDR2 as FQNEAQ (reference sequence). The V and J ends lost 5 bases and 1 base, in that order; junction bases with no gene match: 3. This CDR3 region has 14 residues.